The next 28 T cell receptor beta chains were all read from a single sample in a study of CD8 T cells in Susac syndrome. 0.5 to 1 ug RNA was reverse transcribed with random hexamers. TCRdb analysed the immunoSEQ multiplex PCR reads with MiXCR anew, one entry per CDR3 protein. The sample has under 95,000 distinct CDR3 sequences, about 95% seen once; the top ten hold under 0.6%. Specimen: CD8+ T cells from PBMCs. These receptors originate from a human donor with Susac syndrome.

The rearrangement uses TRBV15 and TRBJ2-2; no reliable D call. CDR1 and CDR2 (germline): LNHNV, YYDKDF (reference sequence). The CDR3 runs 16 residues. Trimming left V 1 base short and J 1 base short, with 10 bases between. The CDR3 bases are TGTGCCACCAGCAGAGTGGACCCAAGGAACACCGGGGAGCTGTTTTTT. It yields the protein CATSRVDPRNTGELFF.

The rearrangement joins TRBV29-1 to TRBJ2-3; 9 nucleotides align to TRBD1. V shed 4 bases and J 0 bases; nucleotides not matched to a gene: 2. CDR1 SQVTM and CDR2 ANQGSEA come from the germline V gene. The CDR3 is 14 amino acids. The CDR3 protein is CSVVGQGSTDTQYF. Here the CDR3 DNA reads TGCAGCGTTGTAGGACAGGGGAGCACAGATACGCAGTATTTT.

This clonotype was detected only once. This chain links TRBV30 with TRBJ2-2; D unclear. V was pared by 3 bases and J by 5 bases, with 7 bases between. The length of the CDR3 is 12 residues. Germline loops: CDR1 GTSNPN, CDR2 SVGIG (reference sequence). The DNA of the CDR3 is TGTGCCTGGAGCCAATTAACCGGGGAGCTGTTTTTT. It specifies CAWSQLTGELFF. Full variable domain (rest looked up from reference TRBV30 and TRBJ2-2): SQTIHQWPATLVQPVGSPLSLECTVEGTSNPNLYWYRQAAGRGLQLLFYSVGIGQISSEVPQNLSASRPQDRQFILSSKKLLLSDSGFYLCAWSQLTGELFFGEGSRLTVL.

The chain recombines TRBV20-1 with TRBJ1-2; 7 bases agree with TRBD1. V shed 3 bases and J 4 bases; nucleotides not matched to a gene: 8. Germline V gene sequence: CDR1 DFQATT, CDR2 SNEGSKA (reference sequence). CDR3 length: 14 amino acids. The CDR3, as DNA: TGCAGTGCTAGTCGGGCAGGGGGTGTCTATGGCTACACCTTC. Protein product: CSASRAGGVYGYTF.

V gene TRBV30 combines with J gene TRBJ2-7, with D perhaps given as TRBD1 or TRBD2 (5 bases each). Between the trimmed V and J ends, which lost 2 bases and 3 bases, there was a span of 17 bases. The CDR3 covers 15 residues. The germline gives CDR1 GTSNPN, CDR2 SVGIG (reference sequence). The CDR3 is CAWSKPTAGGYEQYF. CDR3 in DNA: TGTGCCTGGAGTAAACCCACCGCTGGGGGCTACGAGCAGTACTTC.

The J gene is TRBJ2-6, the V gene TRBV29-1, with unresolved D. Germline V gene lookup returns CDR1 SQVTM and CDR2 ANQGSEA. The CDR3 runs to 15 residues. Trimming took off 5 bases at V and 0 bases at J, with 11 bases between the two ends. CDR3 sequence reads: CSVSWLSSGANVLTF. DNA for the CDR3: TGCAGCGTTTCTTGGTTAAGCTCTGGGGCCAACGTCCTGACTTTC.

This chain uses TRBV5-1 with TRBJ2-1; D gene unclear. This CDR3 has 15 residues. Per germline, CDR1 SGHRS and CDR2 YFSETQ. The V gene lost 0 bases and the J gene lost 8 bases, with 15 bases spanning the gap. CDR3 residues: CASSLAAQAFDEQFF. CDR3 DNA sequence: TGCGCCAGCAGCTTGGCCGCCCAAGCGTTCGATGAGCAGTTCTTC.

The chain carries TRBV7-9 and TRBJ2-1, with 8 bases aligning to TRBD1. Germline trimming cut 10 bases from V and 9 bases from J; bases unmatched to any gene: 8. Germline V CDR1 and CDR2: SEHNR, FQNEAQ (reference sequence). The length of the CDR3 is 12 residues. The CDR3: CATNPGGGEQFF. The CDR3 DNA sequence: TGTGCCACCAACCCAGGGGGCGGTGAGCAGTTCTTC.

CDR3 in amino acids: CASSRDSYNEQFF. The CDR3 DNA follows: TGTGCCAGCAGTCGGGACAGCTACAATGAGCAGTTCTTC. This sequence joins TRBV28 and TRBJ2-1; TRBD1 matches 7 bases. The germline gives CDR1 MDHEN, CDR2 SYDVKM. Unmatched junction bases numbered 1, after V lost 5 bases and J lost 3 bases. The CDR3 loop spans 13 amino acids.

This sequence joins TRBV3-1 and TRBJ2-2; D gene ambiguous. This CDR3 region has 13 residues. CDR1 LGHDT and CDR2 YNNKEL come from the germline V gene (reference sequence). Between the trimmed V and J ends, which lost 5 bases and 0 bases, there was a span of 4 bases. The CDR3 loop is CASSSTNTGELFF. CDR3 DNA sequence: TGTGCCAGCAGCTCTACGAACACCGGGGAGCTGTTTTTT. Filled out from reference TRBV3-1 and TRBJ2-2, the complete variable domain reads DTAVSQTPKYLVTQMGNDKSIKCEQNLGHDTMYWYKQDSKKFLKIMFSYNNKELIINETVPNRFSPKSPDKAHLNLHINSLELGDSAVYFCASSSTNTGELFFGEGSRLTVL.

This sequence joins TRBV29-1 and TRBJ2-4, with D perhaps TRBD1 or TRBD2 (5 bases each). The CDR3 consists of 12 residues. Per germline, CDR1 SQVTM and CDR2 ANQGSEA. Trimming removed 5 bases at V and 8 bases at J, with 13 bases between. In nucleotides, the CDR3 is TGCAGCGTTCCGGGACCCTGGGACATTCAGTACTTC. This sequence encodes CSVPGPWDIQYF.

The chain carries TRBV28 and TRBJ2-5; 14 nucleotides agree with TRBD2. This CDR3 region has 17 residues. After removal of 2 bases from V and 5 bases from J, the junction contained 7 bases not matched to a gene. CDR1 and CDR2 (germline): MDHEN, SYDVKM. As DNA, the CDR3 is TGTGCCAGCAGTTTAAGACTAGCGGGAGGGCCGAGCGAGACCCAGTACTTC. This codes for CASSLRLAGGPSETQYF.

This clonotype was detected only once. This rearrangement joins TRBV27 to TRBJ2-5; weak D call: TRBD2 (6 bases). Trimming shortened V by 6 bases and J by 2 bases, and 16 bases separated the two germline ends. Germline-derived CDR1 and CDR2 are MNHEY and SMNVEV (reference sequence). The CDR3 has 15 residues. CDR3 bases: TGTGCCAGCAGCCCTCGAGATGGAGGGCAAGAGACCCAGTACTTC. Protein: CASSPRDGGQETQYF.

The chain employs TRBV3-1 and TRBJ2-1, with 10 nucleotides matching TRBD2. The ends lost 4 bases at V and 7 bases at J; junction bases unmatched: 7. CDR3 length: 15 residues. Germline V gives CDR1 LGHDT, CDR2 YNNKEL (reference sequence). This chain's CDR3 is CASSPTSGIVNEQFF. CDR3 DNA: TGTGCCAGCAGCCCCACTAGCGGGATCGTAAATGAGCAGTTCTTC.

The chain combines TRBV5-6 with TRBJ2-1, with 7 bases lining up with TRBD2. The germline CDR1 and CDR2 sequences are SGHDT and YYEEEE. The CDR3 runs 16 residues. Germline trimming cut 4 bases from V and 9 bases from J; bases unmatched to any gene: 16. The CDR3 here is CASSPGAGRANFEQFF. The CDR3 coding sequence is TGTGCCAGCAGCCCCGGAGCGGGGAGGGCCAACTTTGAGCAGTTCTTC. The full variable domain, completed using reference TRBV5-6 and TRBJ2-1, is DAGVTQSPTHLIKTRGQQVTLRCSPKSGHDTVSWYQQALGQGPQFIFQYYEEEERQRGNFPDRFSGHQFPNYSSELNVNALLLGDSALYLCASSPGAGRANFEQFFGPGTRLTVL.

This chain joins TRBV15 and TRBJ2-3, with D possibly matching TRBD2 (5 bases). Germline CDR1 reads LNHNV; CDR2 reads YYDKDF (reference sequence). The CDR3 covers 14 residues. Deletions cut 8 bases from V and 0 bases from J, with 12 bases between. The CDR3 nucleotides are TGTGCCACCGCAAGGACTTCTAGCACAGATACGCAGTATTTT. It codes for CATARTSSTDTQYF.

The V call is TRBV29-1, the J call TRBJ2-3; D unclear. The CDR3 has 9 residues. Germline CDR1 reads SQVTM; CDR2 reads ANQGSEA. V was shortened by 3 bases and J by 11 bases, with 6 bases between the two germline ends. The CDR3 reads CSVDARQYF. CDR3 coding DNA: TGCAGCGTTGATGCGAGGCAGTATTTT.

This chain joins TRBV27 and TRBJ1-5, with D tentatively TRBD1 (5 bases). This CDR3 contains 14 residues. From germline, CDR1 is MNHEY and CDR2 SMNVEV (reference sequence). Trimming took off 2 bases at V and 3 bases at J, with 8 bases between the two ends. In DNA, the CDR3 is TGTGCCAGCAGTTTACACAGGTCCAATCAGCCCCAGCATTTT. Protein product: CASSLHRSNQPQHF.

The count of this clonotype is one. CDR3 in amino acids: CATSSDTAYEQYF. Here the CDR3 DNA reads TGTGCCACCAGCAGTGATACCGCGTACGAGCAGTACTTC. The chain combines TRBV15 with TRBJ2-7; D not certain. V lost 3 bases, J lost 4 bases, and 10 bases lay in between. Germline-derived CDR1 and CDR2 are LNHNV and YYDKDF (reference sequence). This CDR3 spans 13 amino acids.

This rearrangement joins TRBV11-2 to TRBJ2-1, with D perhaps TRBD2 (5 bases). CDR1 SGHAT and CDR2 FQNNGV come from the germline V gene. With 0 bases removed from V and 4 bases from J, the gap between germline ends came to 10 bases. CDR3 length: 15 residues. The CDR3 nucleotides read TGTGCCAGCAGCTTAGATACCCGAGGGTACAATGAGCAGTTCTTC. It encodes CASSLDTRGYNEQFF.

The chain links TRBV27 to TRBJ1-1; the D is unclear. CDR3 length equals 17 residues. The V gene's germline CDR1 is MNHEY and CDR2 SMNVEV (reference sequence). Trimming shortened V by 7 bases and J by 3 bases, and 24 bases separated the two germline ends. Here the CDR3 reads CASKAIFGQQLHTEAFF. The CDR3 DNA reads TGTGCCAGCAAAGCAATTTTTGGGCAACAGTTACACACTGAAGCTTTCTTT.

The J gene is TRBJ2-1, the V gene TRBV29-1; D not resolved. This CDR3 is built from 9 residues. The germline V gene encodes CDR1 SQVTM and CDR2 ANQGSEA. V dropped 3 bases and J dropped 9 bases, with 3 bases sitting between them. In nucleotides, the CDR3 is TGCAGCGTTGATTCTGAGCAGTTCTTC. Protein: CSVDSEQFF.

This chain links TRBV6-5 with TRBJ2-1; D is uncertain. CDR1 and CDR2 (germline): MNHEY, SVGAGI. The CDR3 sequence is 12 residues long. Trimming shortened V by 5 bases and J by 9 bases, and 11 bases separated the two germline ends. DNA of the CDR3: TGTGCCAGCAGTCGCCCCGGTCTTGAGCAGTTCTTC. This translates into CASSRPGLEQFF.

This clonotype came up once. The chain is built from TRBV12-3 or TRBV12-4 and TRBJ2-7; TRBD1 matches at 7 bases. V lost 2 bases to trimming and J lost 12 bases; unmatched junction nucleotides: 7. This CDR3 spans 12 amino acids. For the CDR3, the DNA is TGTGCCAGCAGTTTAACCGACAGGGTGCCGTACTTC. Protein product: CASSLTDRVPYF.

The rearrangement uses TRBV3-1 and TRBJ1-3; D gene unclear. V was trimmed by 0 bases and J by 0 bases, leaving 12 bases between them. This CDR3 region has 17 residues. Germline CDR1 LGHDT, CDR2 YNNKEL (reference sequence). The CDR3 DNA reads TGTGCCAGCAGCCAAGATCAGGCGGGCCACTCTGGAAACACCATATATTTT. Its translation is CASSQDQAGHSGNTIYF. The entire variable domain, with the rest obtained from reference TRBV3-1 and TRBJ1-3, is as follows: DTAVSQTPKYLVTQMGNDKSIKCEQNLGHDTMYWYKQDSKKFLKIMFSYNNKELIINETVPNRFSPKSPDKAHLNLHINSLELGDSAVYFCASSQDQAGHSGNTIYFGEGSWLTVV.

The V gene is TRBV2, the J gene TRBJ1-1, with D unresolved. Deletions cut 5 bases from V and 1 base from J, with 5 bases between. Germline V gene lookup returns CDR1 SNHLY and CDR2 FYNNEI. The CDR3 covers 12 residues. CDR3 sequence (DNA): TGTGCCAGCAGTAGAAAGAACACTGAAGCTTTCTTT. Residues: CASSRKNTEAFF.

V is TRBV6-2 or TRBV6-3 and J is TRBJ2-1; 9 nucleotides match TRBD2. Trimming removed 7 bases from V and 8 bases from J; junction bases left unmatched: 6. The CDR3 is 13 amino acids. The germline V gene has CDR1 MNHEY and CDR2 SVGEGT. The CDR3 sequence is CASTAGGMYEQFF. CDR3 DNA sequence: TGTGCCAGCACCGCGGGAGGGATGTATGAGCAGTTCTTC.

The chain has TRBV10-3 and TRBJ2-3; D unresolved. Trimming took 4 bases from V and 0 from J, leaving 11 bases between them. This CDR3 comprises 15 residues. The germline CDR1 and CDR2 sequences are ENHRY and SYGVKD. CDR3 bases: TGTGCCATCAGTGCCTACAGTTCTAGCACAGATACGCAGTATTTT. Translation: CAISAYSSSTDTQYF.